A selection of T cell receptor beta chains follows, all from one sample in a study of shared clonotypes between healthy human individuals. Method: immunoSEQ multiplex PCR; TCRdb's copy keeps in-frame clones and lacks some. The sample has around 2.1 million clones, about 94% seen once. Source material: naive CD4+ T cells sorted from blood. The receptor source for this set is a man between 18 and 29 years old in good health. The CDR3 runs from the conserved cysteine through the conserved F or W. D genes are given only for firm matches. Not all rows give a size; the values are once, few, many and, for expanded clones, a class.

j_call d_call clone_size v_call cdr3_aa cdr3_nt
TRBJ2-5 . . TRBV11-3 CASSLGSGETGQETQYF TGTGCCAGCAGCTTAGGGTCCGGGGAAACGGGGCAAGAGACCCAGTACTTC
TRBJ2-5 . . TRBV19 CASIGGGAETQYF TGTGCCAGTATCGGAGGGGGGGCGGAGACCCAGTACTTC
TRBJ2-3 . . TRBV9 CASSVGRFLVIDTQYF TGTGCCAGCAGCGTAGGAAGGTTTCTAGTAATAGATACGCAGTATTTT
TRBJ1-1 . . TRBV5-6 CASSLNVYTEAFF TGTGCCAGCAGCCTAAACGTGTACACTGAAGCTTTCTTT
TRBJ1-6 TRBD1 . TRBV30 CAWTAGGDNSPLHF TGTGCCTGGACTGCAGGGGGGGATAATTCACCCCTCCACTTT
TRBJ1-5 TRBD1 . TRBV30 CAWSVTGGGQPQHF TGTGCCTGGAGTGTAACAGGGGGCGGACAGCCCCAGCATTTT
TRBJ2-5 . . TRBV6-5 CASRLDSLVETQYF TGTGCCAGCAGATTAGACAGTTTAGTAGAGACCCAGTACTTC
TRBJ2-1 TRBD1 . TRBV18 CASSPVQGAESRQFF TGTGCCAGCTCACCTGTACAGGGGGCAGAGTCTAGGCAGTTCTTC
TRBJ1-2 . . TRBV2 CASSEFVYGYTF TGTGCCAGCAGTGAGTTTGTTTATGGCTACACCTTC
TRBJ2-6 . . TRBV30 CAWGPGGGANVLTF TGTGCCTGGGGCCCTGGGGGTGGGGCCAACGTCCTGACTTTC
TRBJ1-5 TRBD1 . TRBV19 CASSIETGYNQPQHF TGTGCCAGTAGTATAGAGACAGGGTACAATCAGCCCCAGCATTTT
TRBJ2-5 . . TRBV5-1 CASSSYRLQETQYF TGCGCCAGCAGCTCGTACCGTCTCCAAGAGACCCAGTACTTC
TRBJ1-1 . . TRBV7-9 CASSLGQQVNTEAFF TGTGCCAGCAGCTTAGGGCAGCAAGTGAACACTGAAGCTTTCTTT
TRBJ1-3 . once TRBV4-3 CASSQDKAGAGNTIYF TGCGCCAGCAGCCAAGATAAAGCAGGAGCTGGAAACACCATATATTTT
TRBJ1-2 TRBD1 . TRBV28 CASTSTGALHGYTF TGTGCCAGCACCTCGACAGGGGCCTTGCATGGCTACACCTTC
TRBJ2-3 . . TRBV28 CASSLGLVADTQYF TGTGCCAGCAGTTTAGGGCTAGTGGCAGATACGCAGTATTTT
TRBJ2-3 . . TRBV10-2 CASRVGRSTDTQYF TGCGCCAGCAGAGTGGGAAGGAGTACAGATACGCAGTATTTT
TRBJ2-5 . . TRBV9 CASSVGGQGGETQYF TGTGCCAGCAGCGTAGGTGGCCAGGGGGGAGAGACCCAGTACTTC
TRBJ2-3 . . TRBV7-6 CASSLDQGGKTDTQYF TGTGCCAGCAGCTTAGACCAGGGGGGGAAAACAGATACGCAGTATTTT
TRBJ2-7 TRBD2 . TRBV5-4 CASSLLTSGSYEQYF TGTGCCAGCAGCCTGTTAACTAGCGGGAGTTACGAGCAGTACTTC
TRBJ2-1 TRBD2 . TRBV6-5 CASSYGTSSLREQFF TGTGCCAGCAGTTACGGGACTAGCTCCCTCAGGGAGCAGTTCTTC
TRBJ1-5 . . TRBV6-1 CASSSSSGVNQPQHF TGTGCCAGCAGTTCAAGCTCAGGGGTCAATCAGCCCCAGCATTTT
TRBJ2-6 . . TRBV5-4 CASSLDRVGANVLTF TGTGCCAGCAGCTTGGATCGGGTTGGGGCCAACGTCCTGACTTTC
TRBJ1-6 . once TRBV2 CASSVRENSPLHF TGTGCCAGCAGTGTCAGGGAAAATTCACCCCTCCACTTT
TRBJ2-7 TRBD1 . TRBV5-6 CASSLAQGAAYEQYF TGTGCCAGCAGCTTGGCCCAGGGGGCAGCCTACGAGCAGTACTTC
TRBJ2-3 TRBD2 . TRBV10-3 CATASGTSGLTDTQYF TGTGCCACCGCCTCTGGGACTAGCGGTCTAACGGATACGCAGTATTTT
TRBJ2-1 . . TRBV10-3 CAISEGLNEQFF TGTGCCATCAGTGAAGGGCTGAATGAGCAGTTCTTC
TRBJ1-1 . once TRBV6-6 CASTWGEGTEAFF TGTGCCAGCACCTGGGGCGAGGGCACTGAAGCTTTCTTT
TRBJ1-2 . once TRBV19 CASSNLIGQLYGYTF TGTGCCAGTAGTAATCTGATTGGACAGTTATATGGCTACACCTTC
TRBJ1-1 . once TRBV6-1 CASTRTLNTEAFF TGTGCCAGCACCAGGACATTGAACACTGAAGCTTTCTTT
TRBJ2-3 . . TRBV6-5 CASSYFETFDTDTQYF TGTGCCAGCAGTTATTTCGAGACGTTTGACACAGATACGCAGTATTTT
TRBJ2-3 . . TRBV28 CASRTGSHTDTQYF TGTGCCAGCAGGACGGGGAGCCACACAGATACGCAGTATTTT
TRBJ1-6 . . TRBV11-2 CASSLAMRGGSSPLHF TGTGCCAGCAGCTTAGCCATGAGGGGGGGAAGCTCACCCCTCCACTTT
TRBJ1-4 . . TRBV11-1 CASSYGAANEKLFF TGTGCCAGCAGCTACGGGGCGGCTAATGAAAAACTGTTTTTT
TRBJ1-2 TRBD1 . TRBV4-3 CASSSHPTGTSNYGYTF TGCGCCAGCAGCTCGCACCCGACAGGGACCTCTAACTATGGCTACACCTTC
TRBJ2-1 TRBD1 . TRBV2 CASSESGQGIYEQFF TGTGCCAGCAGTGAATCAGGACAGGGAATCTATGAGCAGTTCTTC